The TCR beta chain described here comes from a study of PD-L1 blockade in urothelial cancer. Whole-study context: Atezolizumab, begun by patients in about 2014, was given at 1,200 mg intravenously every 3 weeks.

Clones were sequenced by immunoSEQ multiplex PCR, and TCRdb holds only the in-frame ones, with some missing. The sample lists some 52,000 clones; 70% to 80% were seen once. This clone was seen just once. The clonotype was recovered from a man in his sixties or seventies with urothelial cancer. The starting material was PBMCs, obtained around atezolizumab (anti-PD-L1) treatment.

CDR3 sequence: CASSPRVRGFNEQFF. The CDR3 coding sequence is TGTGCCAGCAGCCCCCGAGTAAGAGGGTTCAATGAGCAGTTCTTC. The chain has TRBV7-2 and TRBJ2-1; TRBD2 is a possible D gene (5 bases). This CDR3 comprises 15 residues. Trimming stripped 5 bases from V and 6 bases from J, with 17 bases between. Germline-derived CDR1 and CDR2 are SGHTA and FQGNSA.